These 20 T cell receptor beta chains came from one sample sequenced in a study of T cell changes during pregnancy in multiple sclerosis. Only in-frame clones appear in the TCRdb table, and some are missing; sequencing was by immunoSEQ multiplex PCR. Of about 25,000 clones listed, about 89% are singletons. The sequenced sample was CD8+ T cells from peripheral blood mononuclear cells, obtained in the first trimester of pregnancy. The receptors come from a female donor in good health, enrolled as a control in a pregnancy study.

This clone was detected only once. This chain uses TRBV5-4 with TRBJ2-5, with TRBD1 as a possible D gene (6 bases). With 3 bases removed from V and 3 bases from J, the gap between germline ends came to 15 bases. The length of the CDR3 is 15 residues. Germline-derived CDR1 and CDR2 are SGHNT and YYREEE (reference sequence). CDR3 residues: CASSWVSEGEETQYF. Written as DNA, the CDR3 is TGTGCCAGCAGCTGGGTATCTGAGGGGGAAGAGACCCAGTACTTC.

The chain has TRBV11-2 and TRBJ2-7; TRBD2 matches at 8 bases. V was clipped by 5 bases and J by 3 bases; unmatched bases: 6. The CDR3 consists of 14 residues. CDR1 is SGHAT, CDR2 FQNNGV, per germline. This chain's CDR3 is CASSQERGYYEQYF. The CDR3 coding sequence is TGTGCCAGCAGCCAAGAGCGGGGGTACTACGAGCAGTACTTC. Filled out from reference TRBV11-2 and TRBJ2-7, the complete variable domain reads EAGVAQSPRYKIIEKRQSVAFWCNPISGHATLYWYQQILGQGPKLLIQFQNNGVVDDSQLPKDRFSAERLKGVDSTLKIQPAKLEDSAVYLCASSQERGYYEQYFGPGTRLTVT.

The chain joins TRBV2 to TRBJ2-2; TRBD2 agrees at 7 bases. V gave up 3 bases and J gave up 3 bases; unmatched junction bases: 7. This CDR3 is 16 amino acids long. CDR1 is SNHLY and CDR2 is FYNNEI in the germline V gene. The CDR3 DNA reads TGTGCCAGCAGTGAGGAGGCGGGGGACTACACCGGGGAGCTGTTTTTT. Its protein product is CASSEEAGDYTGELFF.

V and J are TRBV5-1 and TRBJ2-5; TRBD1 might be the D (5 bases). CDR3 size: 16 residues. Germline assignment: CDR1 SGHRS and CDR2 YFSETQ. V was trimmed by 2 bases and J by 9 bases, leaving 23 bases between them. CDR3 sequence reads: CASSLSVQGGPSAQYF. In DNA, the CDR3 is TGCGCCAGCAGCTTATCCGTCCAGGGTGGGCCCTCGGCCCAGTACTTC.

This clone was detected only once. This chain connects TRBV23-1 to TRBJ2-7, with D possibly being TRBD1 (6 bases). TRBV23-1 is filed as an ORF, its function uncertain. This CDR3 region has 13 residues. Trimming stripped 10 bases from V and 3 bases from J, with 16 bases between. The DNA for the CDR3 is TGCGCCACCGACCGGGACATCGTCTACGAGCAGTACTTC. It translates to CATDRDIVYEQYF.

The CDR3 DNA reads as TGTGCCATCAGTGATGGGACAGAGGTTGAAGCTTTCTTT. Protein sequence: CAISDGTEVEAFF. The rearrangement uses TRBV10-3 and TRBJ1-1; TRBD1 matches at 7 bases. This CDR3 is built from 13 residues. V shed 3 bases and J 7 bases; nucleotides not matched to a gene: 5. Germline V gene sequence: CDR1 ENHRY, CDR2 SYGVKD.

V gene TRBV28 combines with J gene TRBJ2-7; possible D gene TRBD2, 5 bases. Germline lookup yields CDR1 MDHEN and CDR2 SYDVKM. The length of the CDR3 is 13 residues. Trimming pared 2 bases from V and 7 bases from J, leaving 12 bases between. The CDR3 bases are TGTGCCAGCAGTTTAGCGGGTCCACGAGAGCAGTACTTC. Protein: CASSLAGPREQYF.

The gene calls are TRBV28 and TRBJ1-6, with TRBD1 matching 7 bases. Trimming took 3 bases from V and 6 from J; bases not matched to a gene: 5. The length of the CDR3 is 15 residues. In germline, CDR1 is MDHEN, CDR2 SYDVKM. CDR3 in amino acids: CASSFLGQSNSPLHF. The CDR3 DNA follows: TGTGCCAGCAGTTTTCTGGGACAGTCTAATTCACCCCTCCACTTT.

The V and J genes are TRBV4-2 and TRBJ2-3, with 7 bases lining up with TRBD2. The CDR3 loop spans 14 amino acids. The junction had 3 bases not matched to a gene; V was cut back by 4 bases and J by 2 bases. The V gene's germline CDR1 is LGHNA and CDR2 YNFKEQ. CDR3 DNA: TGTGCCAGCAGCCTCGGACTAGACACAGATACGCAGTATTTT. It is translated as CASSLGLDTDTQYF.

The chain carries TRBV27 and TRBJ2-1; TRBD2 might be the D (6 bases). Germline CDR1 reads MNHEY; CDR2 reads SMNVEV (reference sequence). The CDR3 totals 13 residues. Trimming shortened V by 1 base and J by 8 bases, and 9 bases separated the two germline ends. The CDR3: CASSLFGGYEQFF. The CDR3 DNA is TGTGCCAGCAGTTTATTCGGAGGGTATGAGCAGTTCTTC.

The gene calls are TRBV12-5 and TRBJ2-3; 7 bases map to TRBD2. Per germline, CDR1 LGHNT and CDR2 FRNRAP. V shed 4 bases and J 4 bases; nucleotides not matched to a gene: 5. CDR3 length: 14 residues. The CDR3 region has the DNA TGTGCTAGTGGTTCAGGCGGGAGCCCAGATACGCAGTATTTT. Its protein is CASGSGGSPDTQYF.

The genes are TRBV6-1 and TRBJ2-7; TRBD1 is a possible D gene (6 bases). The V gene lost 5 bases and the J gene lost 0 bases, with 14 bases spanning the gap. CDR1 and CDR2 from the germline V gene are MNHNS and SASEGT. The CDR3 spans 15 residues. The CDR3 sequence is CASSSRQDLSYEQYF. DNA of the CDR3: TGTGCCAGCAGTAGCCGACAGGACCTCTCCTACGAGCAGTACTTC.

CDR3 amino acids: CASSQGTGKLFF. The CDR3 region has the DNA TGCGCCAGCAGCCAAGGGACAGGCAAACTGTTTTTT. The V and J genes are TRBV4-1 and TRBJ1-4; 7 nucleotides match TRBD1. The V segment lost 1 base and the J segment 11 bases; nucleotides outside the gene matches: 1. The germline V gene has CDR1 MGHRA and CDR2 YSYEKL. This CDR3 has 12 amino acids.

The V and J genes are TRBV19 and TRBJ1-1, with no clear D. This CDR3 region has 14 residues. The germline V gene encodes CDR1 LNHDA and CDR2 SQIVND (reference sequence). V shed 4 bases and J shed 1 base, with 10 bases lying between them. CDR3: CASSRSGSNTEAFF. DNA of the CDR3: TGTGCCAGTAGTAGGTCAGGATCGAACACTGAAGCTTTCTTT.

The chain is built from TRBV28 and TRBJ2-2, with 7 bases lining up with TRBD2. The trim removed 3 bases at V and 1 base at J, leaving 11 bases unmatched. The CDR3 runs to 18 residues. Germline CDR1 MDHEN, CDR2 SYDVKM. CDR3 nucleotides: TGTGCCAGCAGTTTCTACGGGGGGACCACTGAGAACACCGGGGAGCTGTTTTTT. Protein: CASSFYGGTTENTGELFF.

The chain links TRBV27 to TRBJ1-2; D gene uncertain. The CDR3 covers 16 residues. Trimming pared 2 bases from V and 4 bases from J, leaving 17 bases between. Per germline, CDR1 MNHEY and CDR2 SMNVEV (reference sequence). The CDR3, as DNA: TGTGCCAGCAGTTTAAGGAGGGAAGAATTTCTCTATGGCTACACCTTC. This encodes CASSLRREEFLYGYTF.

The V and J genes are TRBV30 and TRBJ2-2, with TRBD1 matching 7 bases. This CDR3 has 14 amino acids. V gave up 1 base and J gave up 7 bases; unmatched junction bases: 6. Germline V gene sequence: CDR1 GTSNPN, CDR2 SVGIG (reference sequence). The CDR3 loop is CAWSATGLYGELFF. As DNA, the CDR3 is TGTGCCTGGAGTGCGACAGGGCTTTACGGGGAGCTGTTTTTT.

The rearrangement joins TRBV11-2 to TRBJ2-1, with 11 bases lining up with TRBD2. This CDR3 is built from 19 residues. Germline assignment: CDR1 SGHAT and CDR2 FQNNGV. The trim removed 5 bases at V and 6 bases at J, leaving 18 bases unmatched. CDR3 bases: TGTGCCAGCAGCGGGGAGGCATTGCTAGCGGGGGGTTATGGCAATGAGCAGTTCTTC. Protein: CASSGEALLAGGYGNEQFF. Using reference TRBV11-2 and TRBJ2-1 for the parts outside the CDR3, the full variable domain is EAGVAQSPRYKIIEKRQSVAFWCNPISGHATLYWYQQILGQGPKLLIQFQNNGVVDDSQLPKDRFSAERLKGVDSTLKIQPAKLEDSAVYLCASSGEALLAGGYGNEQFFGPGTRLTVL.

The V call is TRBV30, the J call TRBJ1-4; D is possibly TRBD1 (6 bases). V was shortened by 5 bases and J by 8 bases, with 21 bases between the two germline ends. The CDR3 sequence is 15 residues long. Germline V gene sequence: CDR1 GTSNPN, CDR2 SVGIG (reference sequence). The CDR3 protein is CAWLRQAGWGEKLFF. CDR3 coding DNA: TGTGCCTGGCTCAGACAGGCAGGATGGGGGGAAAAACTGTTTTTT.

This clone was detected only once. This rearrangement joins TRBV6-5 to TRBJ2-3; D is uncertain. This CDR3 spans 15 amino acids. V lost 0 bases to trimming and J lost 4 bases, with 11 bases between them. The germline gives CDR1 MNHEY, CDR2 SVGAGI. This CDR3 is CASSYSTWSPDTQYF. DNA of the CDR3: TGTGCCAGCAGTTACTCGACTTGGAGCCCAGATACGCAGTATTTT.